This TCR beta chain stems from a study of identical twins. TCRdb independently ran MiXCR on the 5' RACE reads; one entry per CDR3 protein. This table holds about 220,000 distinct CDR3 sequences, around a tenth found once. The germline V gene encodes CDR1 DFQATT and CDR2 SNEGSKA (reference sequence). V lost 0 bases and J lost 0, with 11 bases in between. This CDR3 region has 16 residues. The chain recombines TRBV20-1 with TRBJ2-2; D not resolved. The sample consisted of memory (CD45RO+) T cells sorted from blood. This clonotype was obtained from a woman aged 18-29 years in good health. CDR3 region: CSARDRGRANTGELFF. In DNA form, the CDR3 reads TGCAGTGCTAGAGACCGTGGCAGAGCGAACACCGGGGAGCTGTTTTTT.